These 14 T cell receptor beta chains originate from one sample sequenced in a study of neurological immune-mediated disorders (dated by TCRdb to 2018 to 2020). Receptors were amplified or captured by 5' RACE. Sequencing used an Illumina HiSeq 2500. The raw public data were reprocessed by TCRdb itself: fastp quality trimming at Q25, MiXCR clonotype calling, in-frame beta chains only. CDR3 protein sequences are deduplicated, and each keeps its most common genes and DNA. The sample records tens of thousands of distinct CDR3 sequences, roughly 10% of which are singletons. The leading ten clones occupy 6.5% to 8.5% of the sample. Taken with the paper, the label for time point translates to: longitudinal time-point 1 (baseline). The sequenced sample was PBMCs. The receptors shown here come from a male donor with HTLV-1-associated myelopathy (HAM/TSP).

The sample holds many counts of this clonotype. The chain joins TRBV5-1 to TRBJ1-6; 8 bases are a match to TRBD1. Trimming took 0 bases from V and 9 from J; bases not matched to a gene: 5. The CDR3 is 15 residues long. Germline values: CDR1 SGHRS, CDR2 YFSETQ. The CDR3 loop is CASSLVGQVISPLHF. The CDR3 nucleotides are TGCGCCAGCAGCTTGGTGGGACAGGTGATTTCACCCCTCCACTTT.

In this sample, this clonotype turned up many times. V is TRBV27 and J is TRBJ2-7; possible D gene TRBD2, 5 bases. CDR3 length: 12 residues. V lost 8 bases and J lost 0, with 8 bases in between. Germline CDR1 reads MNHEY; CDR2 reads SMNVEV (reference sequence). CDR3 in amino acids: CASRGTSYEQYF. In DNA form, the CDR3 reads TGTGCCAGCCGGGGAACCTCCTACGAGCAGTACTTC.

This clonotype was seen many times. V and J are TRBV5-5 and TRBJ1-6; D is unresolved. Between the trimmed V and J ends, which lost 4 bases and 7 bases, there was a span of 12 bases. Germline V gene data show CDR1 as SGHKS and CDR2 as YYEKEE (reference sequence). CDR3 size: 14 residues. The CDR3 loop reads CASSGWSANSPLHF. The DNA of the CDR3 is TGTGCCAGCAGCGGGTGGTCAGCAAATTCACCCCTCCACTTT.

This clonotype was counted ten times or more. The J gene is TRBJ2-3, the V gene TRBV20-1, with D perhaps matching TRBD1 or TRBD2 (5 bases each). Germline CDR1 reads DFQATT; CDR2 reads SNEGSKA (reference sequence). This CDR3 has 13 residues. Trimming removed 3 bases at V and 14 bases at J, with 21 bases between. Here the CDR3 reads CSASRIDRDQRYF. CDR3 DNA sequence: TGCAGTGCTAGTCGAATTGACCGGGACCAACGGTATTTT.

This clonotype was counted only a few times. The chain has TRBV10-3 and TRBJ2-4; unclear D gene. Deletions cut 0 bases from V and 6 bases from J, with 6 bases between. The CDR3 totals 13 residues. The germline V gene encodes CDR1 ENHRY and CDR2 SYGVKD. The CDR3 protein is CAISESSLNIQYF. The CDR3 DNA follows: TGTGCCATCAGTGAGTCTAGCCTAAACATTCAGTACTTC.

This clonotype was observed many times. The J gene is TRBJ1-2, the V gene TRBV5-1, with unresolved D. With 0 bases removed from V and 1 base from J, the gap between germline ends came to 7 bases. The CDR3 is 14 amino acids. Per germline, CDR1 SGHRS and CDR2 YFSETQ. The CDR3 nucleotides read TGCGCCAGCAGCTTGGAGAGAATTAACTATGGCTACACCTTC. It encodes CASSLERINYGYTF.

Ten or more counts support this clonotype. The J gene is TRBJ2-2, the V gene TRBV12-3 or TRBV12-4; 10 bases map to TRBD1. The CDR3 runs to 15 residues. J was trimmed by 5 bases and V by 4 bases; bases with no gene match: 4. The CDR3 coding sequence is TGTGCCAGCAGTTCGACAGGGGGCGCGACCGGGGAGCTGTTTTTT. This translates into CASSSTGGATGELFF.

Many counts were recorded for this clonotype. This rearrangement joins TRBV5-1 to TRBJ1-1, with TRBD1 identical over 9 bases. The V segment lost 4 bases and the J segment 0 bases; nucleotides outside the gene matches: 4. The germline CDR1 and CDR2 sequences are SGHRS and YFSETQ. This CDR3 has 15 amino acids. In DNA form, the CDR3 reads TGCGCCAGCAGCCGACAGGGGGTAATGAACACTGAAGCTTTCTTT. As protein: CASSRQGVMNTEAFF.

This clonotype was found many times. CDR3 sequence reads: CASSFRDTFYNEQFF. The CDR3 region has the DNA TGTGCCAGCAGCTTCCGGGACACCTTCTACAATGAGCAGTTCTTC. The chain is built from TRBV5-5 and TRBJ2-1; a weak D match, TRBD1 (6 bases). The CDR3 consists of 15 residues. Deletions cut 2 bases from V and 3 bases from J, with 12 bases between. Looked up from germline, CDR1 is SGHKS and CDR2 is YYEKEE (reference sequence).

This clonotype has a count of ten or more. The chain is built from TRBV9 and TRBJ1-5, with D unresolved. Germline CDR1 reads SGDLS; CDR2 reads YYNGEE. Trimming left V 0 bases short and J 5 bases short, with 6 bases between. The CDR3 has 13 residues. The CDR3 DNA reads as TGTGCCAGCAGCGTAGATGTTTATCAGCCCCAGCATTTT. This gives the protein CASSVDVYQPQHF.

The sample holds many counts of this clonotype. The chain recombines TRBV5-1 with TRBJ2-1; 9 bases agree with TRBD1. The CDR3 is 15 residues long. Germline trimming cut 4 bases from V and 4 bases from J; bases unmatched to any gene: 6. Germline V gene lookup returns CDR1 SGHRS and CDR2 YFSETQ. The CDR3 spells CASSLPGTGYNEQFF. DNA of the CDR3: TGCGCCAGCAGCCTCCCCGGGACAGGGTACAATGAGCAGTTCTTC.

As for this clonotype: A junction boundary mismatches the germline segment, possibly from a read error. The chain carries TRBV5-1 and TRBJ1-1; tentative D call: TRBD1 (6 bases). The CDR3 totals 14 residues. Germline V gene sequence: CDR1 SGHRS, CDR2 YFSETQ. CDR3 nucleotide sequence: TGCGCCAGCATGGGACATAGCCCGAACACTGGAGCTTTCTTT. It is translated as CASMGHSPNTGAFF. The whole variable domain, remainder taken from reference TRBV5-1 and TRBJ1-1, is KAGVTQTPRYLIKTRGQQVTLSCSPISGHRSVSWYQQTPGQGLQFLFEYFSETQRNKGNFPGRFSGRQFSNSRSEMNVSTLELGDSALYLCASMGHSPNTGAFFGQGTRLTVV.

The rearrangement joins TRBV7-2 to TRBJ2-2; D could derive from TRBD1 or TRBD2 (5 bases each). Per the germline V gene, CDR1 is SGHTA and CDR2 is FQGNSA. Trimming took off 0 bases at V and 5 bases at J, with 16 bases between the two ends. The CDR3 consists of 17 residues. The CDR3 DNA sequence: TGTGCCAGCAGCTTAGCGCTCGAGGGGCTGGGGACCGGGGAGCTGTTTTTT. Protein sequence: CASSLALEGLGTGELFF.

The V call is TRBV20-1, the J call TRBJ2-7, with 10 bases identical to TRBD2. The germline V gene encodes CDR1 DFQATT and CDR2 SNEGSKA (reference sequence). With V trimmed by 6 bases and J by 2 bases, 4 bases remained unmatched. The CDR3 loop spans 13 amino acids. The CDR3 protein is CSASSGGTYEQYF. CDR3 DNA: TGCAGTGCCTCTAGCGGGGGTACCTACGAGCAGTACTTC.